What follows are 27 T cell receptor beta chains derived from one specimen sequenced in a study of cytomegalovirus exposure and HLA in healthy donors (dated by TCRdb to the late 2010s). Preparation of the library involved the immunoSEQ multiplex PCR assay. What TCRdb holds here is the immuneACCESS table cut down to in-frame rearrangements. Part of the clones is not present; checked against another copy, under half of the missing clones reflect an unresolved V gene, and the others are unexplained. Within this sample are approximately 99,000 clones, with about 85% of them counted one time only. The top ten constitute 3% to 3.5% of the sample. The specimen was PBMCs. These receptor sequences come from a woman aged 18-29 years in good health and CMV-seronegative.

The chain employs TRBV27 and TRBJ1-2; the D gene is possibly TRBD1 (6 bases). Germline V lookup: CDR1 MNHEY, CDR2 SMNVEV (reference sequence). This CDR3 has 13 residues. V gave up 5 bases and J gave up 4 bases, with 11 bases separating them. CDR3 amino acids: CASSAGVFYGYTF. In nucleotides, the CDR3 is TGTGCCAGCAGTGCAGGGGTATTCTATGGCTACACCTTC.

The V gene is TRBV11-2, the J gene TRBJ2-6; possibly TRBD1 for D (5 bases). Germline assignment: CDR1 SGHAT and CDR2 FQNNGV. V was cut by 1 base and J by 0 bases, with 16 bases left in between. The CDR3 consists of 19 residues. The CDR3: CASSLGSGNPYSGANVLTF. In DNA, the CDR3 is TGTGCCAGCAGCTTAGGTTCAGGGAACCCTTACTCTGGGGCCAACGTCCTGACTTTC.

The V gene is TRBV5-6, the J gene TRBJ2-7; D gene unclear. The CDR3 contains 13 residues. V lost 1 base and J lost 6, with 11 bases in between. CDR1 and CDR2 (germline): SGHDT, YYEEEE. CDR3 residues: CASSLRSALEQYF. DNA for the CDR3: TGTGCCAGCAGCTTGAGAAGCGCCCTCGAGCAGTACTTC.

The chain carries TRBV19 and TRBJ2-7, with a tentative D call TRBD2 (6 bases). Deletions cut 4 bases from V and 3 bases from J, with 25 bases between. From germline, CDR1 is LNHDA and CDR2 SQIVND (reference sequence). The CDR3 totals 18 residues. The CDR3 protein is CASSTAIPTGANHYEQYF. The CDR3 DNA reads TGTGCCAGTAGTACCGCAATTCCGACGGGAGCGAATCACTACGAGCAGTACTTC. Full variable domain (missing parts from reference TRBV19 and TRBJ2-7): DGGITQSPKYLFRKEGQNVTLSCEQNLNHDAMYWYRQDPGQGLRLIYYSQIVNDFQKGDIAEGYSVSREKKESFPLTVTSAQKNPTAFYLCASSTAIPTGANHYEQYFGPGTRLTVT.

The J gene is TRBJ1-5, the V gene TRBV2; D remains unclear. This CDR3 region has 13 residues. Germline V gene lookup returns CDR1 SNHLY and CDR2 FYNNEI. Trimming stripped 9 bases from V and 0 bases from J, with 9 bases between. CDR3 sequence reads: CASSEASNQPQHF. The CDR3 region has the DNA TGTGCCAGTTCTGAAGCTAGCAATCAGCCCCAGCATTTT.

V gene TRBV27 combines with J gene TRBJ1-1; 11 positions match TRBD1. V trimming: 6 bases; J trimming: 7 bases; junction bases outside the gene matches: 7. CDR1 is MNHEY, CDR2 SMNVEV, per germline (reference sequence). CDR3 size: 14 residues. CDR3 in DNA: TGTGCCAGCAGATATCGGACAGGGGGCCTTGAAGCTTTCTTT. This gives the protein CASRYRTGGLEAFF.

The rearrangement uses TRBV19 and TRBJ2-1; D possibly corresponds to TRBD2 (5 bases). This CDR3 is 13 amino acids long. V was pared by 6 bases and J by 9 bases, with 15 bases between. CDR1 and CDR2 (germline): LNHDA, SQIVND (reference sequence). CDR3 sequence reads: CASSPGILGEQFF. Written as DNA, the CDR3 is TGTGCCAGTAGCCCGGGGATCCTCGGTGAGCAGTTCTTC.

The V call is TRBV5-6, the J call TRBJ2-7; 8 bases are shared with TRBD1. Per germline, CDR1 SGHDT and CDR2 YYEEEE. J was trimmed by 6 bases and V by 4 bases; bases with no gene match: 12. CDR3 length: 15 residues. CDR3: CASSPGQGRVSEQYF. CDR3 coding DNA: TGTGCCAGCAGCCCAGGACAGGGAAGAGTCTCCGAGCAGTACTTC. Based on the CDR3 plus reference TRBV5-6 and TRBJ2-7, the full variable domain is DAGVTQSPTHLIKTRGQQVTLRCSPKSGHDTVSWYQQALGQGPQFIFQYYEEEERQRGNFPDRFSGHQFPNYSSELNVNALLLGDSALYLCASSPGQGRVSEQYFGPGTRLTVT.

This clone was found a few times. The chain joins TRBV18 to TRBJ1-1; 7 bases are shared with TRBD1. Germline CDR1 and CDR2: KGHSH and LQKENI. The trim removed 0 bases at V and 10 bases at J, leaving 11 bases unmatched. The CDR3 is made up of 15 amino acids. Written as DNA, the CDR3 is TGTGCCAGCTCACCACCGCAGGGGGGCTCAGGTGGAGCTTTCTTT. Amino acid sequence: CASSPPQGGSGGAFF.

The V call is TRBV5-8, the J call TRBJ2-2; 14 bases match TRBD2. With 0 bases clipped from V and 4 bases from J, the junction kept 8 bases outside the gene matches. The CDR3 length is 19 residues. CDR1 and CDR2 (germline): SGHTS, YDEGEE. Written as DNA, the CDR3 is TGTGCCAGCAGCTTGGCCGGACTAGCGGGGGGCCGACTCACCGGGGAGCTGTTTTTT. Translated, it gives CASSLAGLAGGRLTGELFF.

The chain combines TRBV27 with TRBJ1-1; no clear D. Germline loops: CDR1 MNHEY, CDR2 SMNVEV (reference sequence). V shed 10 bases and J shed 4 bases, with 7 bases lying between them. CDR3 length: 10 amino acids. CDR3 DNA: TGTGCCACTCGGGGCACTGAAGCTTTCTTT. The encoded protein is CATRGTEAFF.

The V and J genes are TRBV27 and TRBJ2-5, with 8 bases matching TRBD2. There are 14 residues in the CDR3. The germline V gene encodes CDR1 MNHEY and CDR2 SMNVEV (reference sequence). V was pared by 6 bases and J by 5 bases, with 8 bases of the junction left unmatched. CDR3 nucleotide sequence: TGTGCCAGCAGGGTGAGCGGGGGTGGGGAGACCCAGTACTTC. Translated, it gives CASRVSGGGETQYF.

This chain connects TRBV28 to TRBJ2-7; TRBD1 might be the D (7 bases). The CDR3 totals 16 residues. Germline V gene sequence: CDR1 MDHEN, CDR2 SYDVKM. Trimming left V 7 bases short and J 3 bases short, with 22 bases between. The CDR3 DNA follows: TGTGCCAGCACCGGCGACAGGGAGGAGTACTACTACGAGCAGTACTTC. Translating gives CASTGDREEYYYEQYF.

The rearrangement uses TRBV7-9 and TRBJ2-2, with D unresolved. This CDR3 is built from 11 residues. Between the trimmed V and J ends, which lost 7 bases and 7 bases, there was a span of 7 bases. The germline V gene has CDR1 SEHNR and CDR2 FQNEAQ (reference sequence). The CDR3 loop is CASTLNGELFF. CDR3 nucleotide sequence: TGTGCCAGCACCCTTAACGGGGAGCTGTTTTTT.

The chain employs TRBV18 and TRBJ1-2, with D unresolved. From germline, CDR1 is KGHSH and CDR2 LQKENI. CDR3 size: 14 residues. V lost 2 bases, J lost 1 base, and 8 bases lay in between. CDR3 nucleotide sequence: TGTGCCAGCTCACCATTTGGAGATAACTATGGCTACACCTTC. It codes for CASSPFGDNYGYTF.

This chain links TRBV7-9 with TRBJ2-3; 7 bases map to TRBD2. With V trimmed by 4 bases and J by 4 bases, 5 bases remained unmatched. Germline CDR1 SEHNR, CDR2 FQNEAQ (reference sequence). This CDR3 has 14 amino acids. The CDR3 sequence is CASSSSGLADTQYF. Here the CDR3 DNA reads TGTGCCAGCAGCTCTAGCGGCTTAGCAGATACGCAGTATTTT. Using reference TRBV7-9 and TRBJ2-3 for the parts outside the CDR3, the full variable domain is DTGVSQNPRHKITKRGQNVTFRCDPISEHNRLYWYRQTLGQGPEFLTYFQNEAQLEKSRLLSDRFSAERPKGSFSTLEIQRTEQGDSAMYLCASSSSGLADTQYFGPGTRLTVL.

The rearrangement links TRBV6-5 to TRBJ2-6; D ambiguous. The CDR3 consists of 13 residues. V was cut by 7 bases and J by 1 base, with 5 bases left in between. Germline V gene lookup returns CDR1 MNHEY and CDR2 SVGAGI. The CDR3 loop reads CASMESGANVLTF. The CDR3 coding sequence is TGTGCCAGCATGGAGTCTGGGGCCAACGTCCTGACTTTC.

The chain joins TRBV1 to TRBJ2-7; the table's D call TRBD2 went unverified against the DNA. TRBV1 is recorded as a pseudogene. CDR3 size: 16 residues. CDR3 loop: CTSRFPIPFSSYEQYF. The CDR3 region has the DNA TGCACCAGCCGATTCCCGATCCCCTTTAGCTCCTACGAGCAGTACTTC.

The V gene is TRBV4-1, the J gene TRBJ2-7, with TRBD2 matching over 12 bases. This CDR3 is 15 amino acids long. J gave up 4 bases and V 6 bases, and 7 bases lay outside the gene matches. Germline V lookup: CDR1 MGHRA, CDR2 YSYEKL. The CDR3 region is CASRLSSGGAYEQYF. CDR3 nucleotide sequence: TGCGCCAGCAGACTTTCTAGCGGGGGGGCGTACGAGCAGTACTTC.

The J gene is TRBJ1-6, the V gene TRBV4-1, with D possibly TRBD1 on 5 matching bases. The CDR3 has 17 amino acids. Germline CDR1 reads MGHRA; CDR2 reads YSYEKL. V was shortened by 0 bases and J by 2 bases, with 11 bases between the two germline ends. The CDR3 sequence: CASSQEGGGAYNSPLHF. In DNA form, the CDR3 reads TGCGCCAGCAGCCAAGAAGGCGGGGGAGCCTATAATTCACCCCTCCACTTT.

The V and J genes are TRBV6-6 and TRBJ1-3; no firm D call. V lost 1 base, J lost 0 bases, and 7 bases lay in between. The CDR3 is 15 residues long. The germline CDR1 and CDR2 sequences are MNHNY and SVGAGI (reference sequence). The CDR3 loop is CASSYLAGSGNTIYF. The CDR3 DNA follows: TGTGCCAGCAGTTACTTGGCGGGCTCTGGAAACACCATATATTTT.

This clone has only a few counts. The CDR3 loop is CASINDRGYQPQHF. CDR3 in DNA: TGTGCCAGCATAAACGACAGGGGGTATCAGCCCCAGCATTTT. The J gene is TRBJ1-5, the V gene TRBV2, with 9 nucleotides matching TRBD1. The CDR3 runs 14 residues. Germline V CDR1 and CDR2: SNHLY, FYNNEI. J lost 5 bases, V lost 7 bases, and 6 bases had no gene match.

The J gene is TRBJ2-7, the V gene TRBV30; the match to TRBD2 covers 13 bases. The V and J ends lost 6 bases and 6 bases, in that order; junction bases with no gene match: 8. The CDR3 has 14 amino acids. CDR1 GTSNPN and CDR2 SVGIG come from the germline V gene (reference sequence). As DNA, the CDR3 is TGTGCCTGCCTCAACGGGACTAGCGGGGCCGAGCAGTACTTC. Residues: CACLNGTSGAEQYF.

The rearrangement links TRBV6-5 to TRBJ1-1; D is uncertain. The germline V and J ends were trimmed by 3 bases and 1 base, with 12 bases remaining between them. Germline CDR1 MNHEY, CDR2 SVGAGI. The CDR3 extends over 15 amino acids. The CDR3 spells CASSYSSSANTEAFF. For the CDR3, the DNA is TGTGCCAGCAGTTATTCTAGTTCGGCGAACACTGAAGCTTTCTTT.

The chain combines TRBV19 with TRBJ2-3; 11 bases match TRBD1. The germline V gene encodes CDR1 LNHDA and CDR2 SQIVND (reference sequence). This CDR3 spans 18 amino acids. After removal of 6 bases from V and 4 bases from J, the junction contained 15 bases not matched to a gene. CDR3 sequence: CASSSRGQGASAADTQYF. The CDR3 coding sequence is TGTGCCAGTAGCAGCCGTGGACAGGGGGCTTCTGCGGCAGATACGCAGTATTTT.

The chain employs TRBV6-1 and TRBJ1-3; D not certain. Trimming took off 3 bases at V and 3 bases at J, with 9 bases between the two ends. The CDR3 covers 14 residues. Germline V gene sequence: CDR1 MNHNS, CDR2 SASEGT. The CDR3 DNA reads TGTGCCAGCAGTGATCGAGGGTTTGGAAACACCATATATTTT. Amino acids: CASSDRGFGNTIYF.

The V call is TRBV11-3, the J call TRBJ2-1, with 16 bases aligning to TRBD2. Germline trimming cut 5 bases from V and 3 bases from J; bases unmatched to any gene: 4. The CDR3 consists of 17 residues. Germline V gene lookup returns CDR1 SGHNT and CDR2 YENEEA. In nucleotides, the CDR3 is TGTGCCAGCAGCCCGGGACTAGCGGGGGGGCTCTACAATGAGCAGTTCTTC. Its protein product is CASSPGLAGGLYNEQFF. The variable domain in full, completed from reference TRBV11-3 and TRBJ2-1, reads EAGVVQSPRYKIIEKKQPVAFWCNPISGHNTLYWYLQNLGQGPELLIRYENEEAVDDSQLPKDRFSAERLKGVDSTLKIQPAELGDSAVYLCASSPGLAGGLYNEQFFGPGTRLTVL.